A single sample is the source of the 12 T cell receptor beta chains below, sequenced in a study of neoadjuvant anti-PD-1 for oral cavity cancer. Data came from immunoSEQ multiplex PCR; TCRdb stores just in-frame clones and leaves some out. Among approximately 68,000 clones listed, 80% to 90% were seen once. Time point given: after neoadjuvant nivolumab, at surgical resection. The specimen comprised PBMCs, sampled after nivolumab (anti-PD-1) treatment. These receptors all stem from a person between 40 and 85 years old with oral cavity squamous cell carcinoma.

The genes are TRBV7-6 and TRBJ2-1; D uncertain. V was cut by 5 bases and J by 9 bases, with 11 bases left in between. CDR1 SGHVS and CDR2 FNYEAQ come from the germline V gene. CDR3 length: 12 amino acids. As DNA, the CDR3 is TGTGCCAGCAGCGTTTCCTCCGGTGAGCAGTTCTTC. Protein product: CASSVSSGEQFF.

The chain recombines TRBV10-3 with TRBJ2-2; either TRBD1 or TRBD2 may supply D (6 bases each). This CDR3 region has 11 residues. With 10 bases removed from V and 6 bases from J, the gap between germline ends came to 9 bases. CDR1 is ENHRY and CDR2 is SYGVKD in the germline V gene. The CDR3, as DNA: TGTGCCACCCGGGGGCCCGGGGAGCTGTTTTTT. Protein product: CATRGPGELFF.

This chain uses TRBV11-2 with TRBJ2-5, with D perhaps TRBD1 or TRBD2 (7 bases each). With 5 bases removed from V and 0 bases from J, the gap between germline ends came to 16 bases. Germline V gene lookup returns CDR1 SGHAT and CDR2 FQNNGV. CDR3 length: 16 amino acids. CDR3 coding DNA: TGTGCCAGCAGCGTGGGGCAGGGGGGGTACCAAGAGACCCAGTACTTC. Translated, it gives CASSVGQGGYQETQYF.

The chain combines TRBV28 with TRBJ1-5, with 8 bases identical to TRBD1. The V segment lost 2 bases and the J segment 6 bases; nucleotides outside the gene matches: 6. Per the germline V gene, CDR1 is MDHEN and CDR2 is SYDVKM. CDR3 length: 15 amino acids. The CDR3 here is CASSLRSGGGQPQHF. For the CDR3, the DNA is TGTGCCAGCAGTTTAAGGTCAGGGGGCGGTCAGCCCCAGCATTTT.

The gene calls are TRBV7-8 and TRBJ1-5, with a tentative D call TRBD1 (5 bases). The CDR3 is 16 amino acids. The germline V gene encodes CDR1 SGHVS and CDR2 FQNEAQ. V shed 4 bases and J shed 0 bases, with 13 bases lying between them. CDR3 region: CASSSPDIYSNQPQHF. The CDR3 nucleotides read TGTGCCAGCAGCTCCCCGGACATTTATAGCAATCAGCCCCAGCATTTT.

This sequence joins TRBV6-6 and TRBJ2-7; D gene unclear. Germline lookup yields CDR1 MNHNY and CDR2 SVGAGI (reference sequence). The germline V and J ends were trimmed by 2 bases and 1 base, with 12 bases remaining between them. The CDR3 is made up of 15 amino acids. The CDR3: CASSYSLDGSYEQYF. CDR3 DNA sequence: TGTGCCAGCAGTTACAGCCTCGACGGGTCCTACGAGCAGTACTTC.

This clone showed up just a few times. This rearrangement joins TRBV7-8 to TRBJ1-2, with no clear D. This CDR3 contains 13 residues. Between the trimmed V and J ends, which lost 10 bases and 4 bases, there was a span of 16 bases. Germline V gives CDR1 SGHVS, CDR2 FQNEAQ. The CDR3: CATNPLGLYGYTF. As DNA, the CDR3 is TGTGCCACTAACCCTTTAGGACTCTATGGCTACACCTTC.

The chain uses TRBV7-9 and TRBJ2-3; the D call may be TRBD1 or TRBD2 (5 bases each). Germline loops: CDR1 SEHNR, CDR2 FQNEAQ (reference sequence). The CDR3 is 13 amino acids. The germline V and J ends were trimmed by 8 bases and 2 bases, with 11 bases remaining between them. In nucleotides, the CDR3 is TGTGCCAGCGAAAGGGGAGACACAGATACGCAGTATTTT. This translates into CASERGDTDTQYF. Variable domain in full (rest from reference TRBV7-9 and TRBJ2-3): DTGVSQNPRHKITKRGQNVTFRCDPISEHNRLYWYRQTLGQGPEFLTYFQNEAQLEKSRLLSDRFSAERPKGSFSTLEIQRTEQGDSAMYLCASERGDTDTQYFGPGTRLTVL.

The chain has TRBV27 and TRBJ1-1, with D uncertain. V dropped 2 bases and J dropped 1 base, with 5 bases sitting between them. This CDR3 comprises 13 residues. In germline, CDR1 is MNHEY, CDR2 SMNVEV (reference sequence). The CDR3 DNA reads as TGTGCCAGCAGTTTAACGGGGAACACTGAAGCTTTCTTT. It translates to CASSLTGNTEAFF.

This clone was counted a single time. The rearrangement uses TRBV11-2 and TRBJ2-6; D is perhaps TRBD1 (6 bases). In germline, CDR1 is SGHAT, CDR2 FQNNGV. Trimming pared 5 bases from V and 8 bases from J, leaving 16 bases between. The CDR3 sequence is 15 residues long. The CDR3: CASSHGQRRSNVLTF. Written as DNA, the CDR3 is TGTGCCAGCAGCCATGGACAGAGGAGGTCCAACGTCCTGACTTTC.

The chain uses TRBV10-2 and TRBJ2-3, with D perhaps TRBD1 (5 bases). V lost 0 bases and J 6 bases, leaving 7 bases between the germline ends. Germline CDR1 is WSHSY and CDR2 is SAAADI. The CDR3 runs 13 residues. The CDR3 sequence: CASSESGRDTQYF. CDR3 bases: TGCGCCAGCAGTGAGTCGGGGCGGGATACGCAGTATTTT.

This clone was recorded only once. The genes are TRBV7-8 and TRBJ2-1; 8 bases line up with TRBD1. The CDR3 runs to 13 residues. Germline V gene data show CDR1 as SGHVS and CDR2 as FQNEAQ. After removal of 5 bases from V and 6 bases from J, the junction contained 3 bases not matched to a gene. DNA of the CDR3: TGTGCCAGCAGCCAGGACAGGGCCAATGAGCAGTTCTTC. Translated, it gives CASSQDRANEQFF.